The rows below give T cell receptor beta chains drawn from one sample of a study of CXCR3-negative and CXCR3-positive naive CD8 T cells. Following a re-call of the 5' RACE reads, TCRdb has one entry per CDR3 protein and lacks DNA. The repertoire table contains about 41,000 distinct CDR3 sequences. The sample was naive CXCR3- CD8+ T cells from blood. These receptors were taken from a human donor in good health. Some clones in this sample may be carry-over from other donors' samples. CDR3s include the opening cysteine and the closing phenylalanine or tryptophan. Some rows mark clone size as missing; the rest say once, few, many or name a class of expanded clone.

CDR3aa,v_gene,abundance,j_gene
CASRQTIGGNSPLHF,TRBV7-6,NA,TRBJ1-6
CASSHEYPRPTEDTEAFF,TRBV4-3,medium-sized,TRBJ1-1
CASSVPGENTGELFF,TRBV2,NA,TRBJ2-2
CASSLVSLSTGELFF,TRBV12-3/TRBV12-4,NA,TRBJ2-2
CSVEKQGPYEQYF,TRBV29-1,NA,TRBJ2-7
CASSLLGENTEAFF,TRBV27,NA,TRBJ1-1
CASSQYPGPYQPQHF,TRBV4-1,NA,TRBJ1-5
CASSPSSGTVLYEQYF,TRBV9,NA,TRBJ2-7
CATSDILAGDTGELFF,TRBV24-1,NA,TRBJ2-2
CASSLGWTEAFF,TRBV12-3/TRBV12-4,NA,TRBJ1-1
CASSQGLQGNEQFF,TRBV4-1,NA,TRBJ2-1
CASSADGTTDTHYF,TRBV6-4,NA,TRBJ2-3
CASSVAGTVNNEQFF,TRBV9,NA,TRBJ2-1
CASSLITDAEAFF,TRBV7-9,NA,TRBJ1-1
CASSLVVWDQHF,TRBV7-8,NA,TRBJ1-5
CASSFGLVTYNEQFF,TRBV12-3/TRBV12-4,NA,TRBJ2-1